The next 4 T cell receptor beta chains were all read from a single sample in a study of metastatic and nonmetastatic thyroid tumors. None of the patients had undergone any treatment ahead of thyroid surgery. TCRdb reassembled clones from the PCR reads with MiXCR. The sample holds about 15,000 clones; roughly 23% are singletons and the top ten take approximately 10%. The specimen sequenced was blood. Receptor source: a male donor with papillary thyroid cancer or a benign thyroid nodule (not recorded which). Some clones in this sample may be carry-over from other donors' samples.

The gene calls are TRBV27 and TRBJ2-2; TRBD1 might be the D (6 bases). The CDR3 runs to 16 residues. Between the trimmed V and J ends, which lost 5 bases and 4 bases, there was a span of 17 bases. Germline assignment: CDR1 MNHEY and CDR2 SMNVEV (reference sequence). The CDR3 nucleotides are TGTGCCAGCAGTGCCCAACGGACAGTCCGCACCGGGGAGCTGTTTTTT. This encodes CASSAQRTVRTGELFF.

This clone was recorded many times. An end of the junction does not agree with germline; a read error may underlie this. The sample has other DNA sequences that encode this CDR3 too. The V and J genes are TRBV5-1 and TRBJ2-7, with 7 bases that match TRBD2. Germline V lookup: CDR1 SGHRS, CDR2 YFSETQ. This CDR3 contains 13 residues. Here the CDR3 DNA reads TGCGCCAGCAGCTCTAGACTAGCCGACGAGCGGTACTTC. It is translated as CASSSRLADERYF. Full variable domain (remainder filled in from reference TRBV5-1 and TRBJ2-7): KAGVTQTPRYLIKTRGQQVTLSCSPISGHRSVSWYQQTPGQGLQFLFEYFSETQRNKGNFPGRFSGRQFSNSRSEMNVSTLELGDSALYLCASSSRLADERYFGPGTRLTVT.

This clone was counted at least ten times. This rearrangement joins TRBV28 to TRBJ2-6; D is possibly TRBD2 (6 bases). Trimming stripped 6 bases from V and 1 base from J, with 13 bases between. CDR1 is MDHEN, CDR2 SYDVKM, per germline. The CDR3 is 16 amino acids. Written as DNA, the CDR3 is TGTGCCAGCAGCCATCACGGGACTTCTGGGGCCAACGTCCTGACTTTC. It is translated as CASSHHGTSGANVLTF.

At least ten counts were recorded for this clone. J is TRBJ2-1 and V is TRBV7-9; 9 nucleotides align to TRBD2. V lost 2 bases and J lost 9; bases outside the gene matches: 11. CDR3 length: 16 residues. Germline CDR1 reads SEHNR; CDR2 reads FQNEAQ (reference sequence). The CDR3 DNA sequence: TGTGCCAGCAGCTTAAGAGGGCGGGAGGGCCCTGTTGAGCAGTTCTTC. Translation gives CASSLRGREGPVEQFF.